The 5 T cell receptor beta chains in this list originate from one sample, sequenced in a study of T-cell reconstitution after alpha-beta-depleted transplantation in children. Preparation of the TCRbeta library used unique molecular identifiers. TCRdb processed the PCR reads anew with MiXCR; each CDR3 protein has one entry. The sample includes about 900,000 distinct CDR3 sequences, 25% to 35% of them seen just once. Sequencing used PBMCs, mostly from graft donor cells, obtained 360 days after TCRalphabeta/CD19-depleted stem cell transplant. Receptors were obtained from a boy younger than two who had a stem cell transplant for SCID, so the T cells may come from the graft donor.

In its sample, this clonotype was seen a few times. J is TRBJ2-1 and V is TRBV7-3; 11 bases fit TRBD2. The CDR3 has 16 residues. After removal of 5 bases from V and 6 bases from J, the junction contained 9 bases not matched to a gene. The germline V gene has CDR1 SGHTA and CDR2 FQGTGA. The CDR3 loop reads CASSPFSGGAINEQFF. CDR3 nucleotides: TGTGCCAGCAGCCCCTTTAGCGGGGGGGCCATCAATGAGCAGTTCTTC. Using reference TRBV7-3 and TRBJ2-1 for the parts outside the CDR3, the full variable domain is GAGVSQTPSNKVTEKGKYVELRCDPISGHTALYWYRQSLGQGPEFLIYFQGTGAADDSGLPNDRFFAVRPEGSVSTLKIQRTERGDSAVYLCASSPFSGGAINEQFFGPGTRLTVL.

This clonotype was counted between two and nine times. The chain recombines TRBV6-2 or TRBV6-3 with TRBJ2-7, with 7 bases aligning to TRBD1. Losses at the gene ends were 2 bases for V and 12 bases for J; bases not matched to a gene: 16. The CDR3 length is 15 residues. CDR1 is MNHEY, CDR2 SVGEGT, per germline. CDR3 in DNA: TGTGCCAGCAGTTACGTTACCCTGGACAGGATGCCCCCGTACTTC. The encoded protein is CASSYVTLDRMPPYF.

The genes are TRBV12-3 or TRBV12-4 and TRBJ2-5; D is ambiguous. The length of the CDR3 is 14 residues. V dropped 2 bases and J dropped 5 bases, with 12 bases sitting between them. This CDR3 reads CASSLLSKGETQYF. In DNA, the CDR3 is TGTGCCAGCAGTTTACTATCCAAAGGGGAGACCCAGTACTTC.

The V and J genes are TRBV25-1 and TRBJ1-1, with unresolved D. V was shortened by 3 bases and J by 2 bases, with 7 bases between the two germline ends. Per the germline V gene, CDR1 is MGHDK and CDR2 is SYGVNS. The CDR3 extends over 13 amino acids. The CDR3 DNA is TGTGCCAGCAGTGATCAAAGTAACACTGAAGCTTTCTTT. Translated: CASSDQSNTEAFF.

The gene calls are TRBV12-3 or TRBV12-4 and TRBJ1-2, with a tentative D call TRBD1 (5 bases). V was trimmed by 3 bases and J by 3 bases, leaving 11 bases between them. This CDR3 contains 14 residues. In DNA form, the CDR3 reads TGTGCCAGCAGTTTGGCAGGGATGGACTATGGCTACACCTTC. Protein sequence: CASSLAGMDYGYTF.